What follows are 23 T cell receptor beta chains derived from one specimen sequenced in a study of T cells in Graves' hyperthyroidism and ophthalmopathy. Amplified TCR beta CDR3 regions came from RNA transcripts. With the HTBI primer set, the TCR CDR3 went through a first round of RT-PCR. MiXCR, applied by TCRdb to the multiplex PCR reads, yields one record per CDR3 protein. In the table there are 300,000 to 400,000 distinct CDR3 sequences, about 14% of which are singletons. Sequencing input: blood. Source of these receptors: a woman in her thirties with Graves' ophthalmopathy.

This clonotype was picked up many times. V gene TRBV29-1 combines with J gene TRBJ1-1, with TRBD1 matching 9 bases. The CDR3 has 16 residues. J gave up 10 bases and V 7 bases, and 22 bases lay outside the gene matches. Germline assignment: CDR1 SQVTM and CDR2 ANQGSEA. CDR3 nucleotide sequence: TGCAGCGCCGAGGGCTGGCACCGACAGGGGGTTAGCGGAGCTTTCTTT. As protein: CSAEGWHRQGVSGAFF.

About this clonotype itself: This may be a read error: a much more frequent sequence differs by one nucleotide. The chain carries TRBV2 and TRBJ1-4; TRBD1 might be the D (6 bases). Per the germline V gene, CDR1 is SNHLY and CDR2 is FYNNEI. There are 15 residues in the CDR3. CDR3 protein: CASSEAGGRGEKLLF. For the CDR3, the DNA is TGTGCCAGCAGTGAAGCAGGGGGGCGAGGTGAAAAACTGCTTTTT.

This clonotype was observed at least ten times. This sequence joins TRBV18 and TRBJ2-3; D gene unclear. CDR1 is KGHSH and CDR2 is LQKENI in the germline V gene. This CDR3 has 14 amino acids. Between the trimmed V and J ends, which lost 3 bases and 0 bases, there was a span of 7 bases. CDR3 nucleotide sequence: TGTGCCAGCTCACCGCTAGGGAGCACAGATACGCAGTATTTT. Its translation: CASSPLGSTDTQYF. Drawing the rest from reference TRBV18 and TRBJ2-3, the complete variable domain is NAGVMQNPRHLVRRRGQEARLRCSPMKGHSHVYWYRQLPEEGLKFMVYLQKENIIDESGMPKERFSAEFPKEGPSILRIQQVVRGDSAAYFCASSPLGSTDTQYFGPGTRLTVL.

In its sample, this clonotype was seen many times. This chain connects TRBV28 to TRBJ1-1; D uncertain. The germline V gene encodes CDR1 MDHEN and CDR2 SYDVKM. This CDR3 comprises 12 residues. The ends were cut back, 11 bases at V and 8 bases at J, with 18 bases in the middle. The CDR3 spells CASQRWAREAFF. The CDR3 coding sequence is TGTGCCTCGCAAAGGTGGGCTCGCGAAGCTTTCTTT.

The chain is built from TRBV6-1 and TRBJ2-3, with D unclear. The CDR3 length is 15 residues. V was pared by 2 bases and J by 0 bases, with 9 bases between. Germline V gene lookup returns CDR1 MNHNS and CDR2 SASEGT. CDR3 region: CASSEYLTSTDTQYF. The CDR3 DNA reads TGTGCCAGCAGTGAATACTTAACTAGCACAGATACGCAGTATTTT.

This clonotype came up many times. The rearrangement uses TRBV11-2 and TRBJ1-1; TRBD1 matches 7 bases. CDR3 length: 12 amino acids. Germline CDR1 and CDR2: SGHAT and FQNNGV. After removal of 3 bases from V and 9 bases from J, the junction contained 4 bases not matched to a gene. The DNA for the CDR3 is TGTGCCAGCAGCTTTCCGGGACAGCAAGCTTTCTTT. Its protein is CASSFPGQQAFF. The complete variable domain, with remaining parts taken from reference TRBV11-2 and TRBJ1-1, reads EAGVAQSPRYKIIEKRQSVAFWCNPISGHATLYWYQQILGQGPKLLIQFQNNGVVDDSQLPKDRFSAERLKGVDSTLKIQPAKLEDSAVYLCASSFPGQQAFFGQGTRLTVV.

This clonotype was found many times. V usage is TRBV20-1 and J usage is TRBJ2-3; a possible D gene is TRBD1 (6 bases). The ends were cut back, 0 bases at V and 8 bases at J, with 18 bases in the middle. The CDR3 loop spans 15 amino acids. Germline V gene lookup returns CDR1 DFQATT and CDR2 SNEGSKA (reference sequence). The CDR3 sequence: CSARDQGRLASTQYF. The CDR3 bases are TGCAGTGCTAGAGATCAGGGGCGCTTAGCAAGTACGCAGTATTTT.

This clonotype was recorded at least ten times. This chain connects TRBV4-2 to TRBJ2-7; D possibly uses TRBD1 or TRBD2 (5 bases each). This CDR3 is 15 amino acids long. The V end was cut by 0 bases, the J end by 5 bases, with 14 bases between. The germline gives CDR1 LGHNA, CDR2 YNFKEQ. The CDR3 here is CASSQEGRGRHEQYF. The DNA for the CDR3 is TGTGCCAGCAGCCAAGAGGGACGGGGACGCCACGAGCAGTACTTC.

This clonotype was recorded many times. The chain recombines TRBV7-6 with TRBJ2-3; D is unclear. The V gene's germline CDR1 is SGHVS and CDR2 FNYEAQ. Trimming removed 2 bases from V and 0 bases from J, with 12 bases in between. The CDR3 spans 16 residues. CDR3 in amino acids: CASSLIYGSSTDTQYF. For the CDR3, the DNA is TGTGCCAGCAGCTTAATATACGGGTCTAGCACAGATACGCAGTATTTT.

In the case of this clonotype: Sequence at one end of the junction differs from germline and may be a read error. The rearrangement links TRBV29-1 to TRBJ2-7; 10 nucleotides match TRBD2. Germline CDR1 is SQVTM and CDR2 is ANQGSEA. The CDR3 runs 13 residues. CDR3 nucleotides: TGCAGCGTGCTAGCGGGGGACGGCTACAAGCAGTACTTC. It is translated as CSVLAGDGYKQYF.

This clonotype turned up a few times. This chain links TRBV5-1 with TRBJ2-5; 14 bases align to TRBD2. The CDR3 sequence is 14 residues long. In germline, CDR1 is SGHRS, CDR2 YFSETQ. V dropped 6 bases and J dropped 3; count of bases not matched to a gene: 1. For the CDR3, the DNA is TGCGCCAGCAAGACTAGCGGGGGGGAAGAGACCCAGTACTTC. As protein: CASKTSGGEETQYF.

This clonotype was counted at least ten times. The rearrangement links TRBV20-1 to TRBJ2-6; D call uncertain. The CDR3 length is 16 residues. Germline CDR1 is DFQATT and CDR2 is SNEGSKA (reference sequence). V was shortened by 4 bases and J by 1 base, with 14 bases between the two germline ends. As DNA, the CDR3 is TGCAGTGCTATACCGGACGGTCTATCTGGGGCCAACGTCCTGACTTTC. Translating it yields CSAIPDGLSGANVLTF.

This chain uses TRBV12-3 or TRBV12-4 with TRBJ2-7; 10 bases map to TRBD2. CDR3 length: 16 amino acids. Trimming removed 6 bases from V and 3 bases from J; junction bases left unmatched: 11. CDR3 bases: TGTGCCAGCAGCCAAAGGTCTAGCGGGGGAGGCTACGAGCAGTACTTC. Translated: CASSQRSSGGGYEQYF.

This clonotype was recorded many times. V and J are TRBV2 and TRBJ2-3; possibly TRBD1 for D (5 bases). Per the germline V gene, CDR1 is SNHLY and CDR2 is FYNNEI. Trimming shortened V by 9 bases and J by 1 base, and 14 bases separated the two germline ends. This CDR3 contains 14 residues. This CDR3 is CARERQTGTDTQYF. The DNA of the CDR3 is TGTGCCAGAGAACGGCAGACAGGCACAGATACGCAGTATTTT.

As regards this clonotype: Possible read error: a much larger clone is one base away. V and J are TRBV20-1 and TRBJ2-7; 10 bases map to TRBD1. J was trimmed by 5 bases and V by 1 base; bases with no gene match: 8. Germline V gives CDR1 DFQATT, CDR2 SNEGSKA (reference sequence). The CDR3 runs to 15 residues. The CDR3 region is CSARGGQGQGHEQYF. The CDR3 DNA reads TGCAGTGCTAGAGGGGGACAGGGGCAAGGGCACGAGCAGTACTTC.

This clonotype was counted many times. V gene TRBV7-8 combines with J gene TRBJ1-2, with D tentatively TRBD1 (5 bases). Germline loops: CDR1 SGHVS, CDR2 FQNEAQ. There are 15 residues in the CDR3. V lost 2 bases to trimming and J lost 4 bases, with 14 bases between them. The CDR3 sequence is CASSLTRQPLYGYTF. The CDR3, as DNA: TGTGCCAGCAGCTTAACGAGACAGCCCCTCTATGGCTACACCTTC.

This clonotype was detected many times. The chain combines TRBV18 with TRBJ2-1, with D tentatively TRBD2 (6 bases). V lost 3 bases to trimming and J lost 9 bases, with 15 bases between them. The CDR3 is 14 residues long. Germline CDR1 reads KGHSH; CDR2 reads LQKENI. The CDR3 reads CASSPTGGKGEQFF. The CDR3 bases are TGTGCCAGCTCACCGACCGGGGGTAAAGGTGAGCAGTTCTTC.

The chain carries TRBV20-1 and TRBJ2-5, with 8 bases matching TRBD2. V shed 6 bases and J 5 bases; nucleotides not matched to a gene: 11. Germline assignment: CDR1 DFQATT and CDR2 SNEGSKA (reference sequence). CDR3 length equals 14 residues. The CDR3 DNA reads as TGCAGTGCGCAGTCAGCGGGGGTGACGGAGACCCAGTACTTC. It codes for CSAQSAGVTETQYF.

This clonotype was counted many times. This chain joins TRBV5-1 and TRBJ1-4, with D possibly matching TRBD1 (6 bases). The germline gives CDR1 SGHRS, CDR2 YFSETQ. V gave up 3 bases and J gave up 3 bases, with 9 bases separating them. The CDR3 extends over 14 amino acids. CDR3 region: CASSYGQSNEKLFF. CDR3 sequence (DNA): TGCGCCAGCAGCTACGGACAGTCTAATGAAAAACTGTTTTTT.

This clonotype was picked up a small number of times. The chain links TRBV20-1 to TRBJ2-2, with TRBD2 identical over 15 bases. Germline V gene data show CDR1 as DFQATT and CDR2 as SNEGSKA (reference sequence). Trimming at V came to 6 bases and at J to 5 bases, leaving 10 bases not matched to a gene. The CDR3 covers 17 residues. Here the CDR3 DNA reads TGCAGTGCCCCCCGGACTAGCGGGGGGGCATATACCGGGGAGCTGTTTTTT. It encodes CSAPRTSGGAYTGELFF.

This clonotype was observed many times. This chain joins TRBV28 and TRBJ2-7; D is tentatively TRBD1 or TRBD2 (6 bases each). This CDR3 is 14 amino acids long. In germline, CDR1 is MDHEN, CDR2 SYDVKM. V was pared by 3 bases and J by 3 bases, with 12 bases between. The CDR3 is CASSFGGGHYEQYF. In DNA, the CDR3 is TGTGCCAGCAGTTTTGGTGGGGGGCACTACGAGCAGTACTTC. The whole variable domain, remainder taken from reference TRBV28 and TRBJ2-7, is DVKVTQSSRYLVKRTGEKVFLECVQDMDHENMFWYRQDPGLGLRLIYFSYDVKMKEKGDIPEGYSVSREKKERFSLILESASTNQTSMYLCASSFGGGHYEQYFGPGTRLTVT.

In its sample, this clonotype was seen many times. The chain combines TRBV29-1 with TRBJ1-2; 7 bases match TRBD1. Trimming at V came to 3 bases and at J to 4 bases, leaving 5 bases not matched to a gene. The CDR3 extends over 13 amino acids. The germline CDR1 and CDR2 sequences are SQVTM and ANQGSEA. CDR3 DNA: TGCAGCGTTGATAAAGACAGGGCCTATGGCTACACCTTC. Protein sequence: CSVDKDRAYGYTF.

There are many counts of this clonotype. The gene calls are TRBV12-3 or TRBV12-4 and TRBJ1-3; D remains unclear. This CDR3 has 13 residues. Trimming removed 6 bases from V and 0 bases from J, with 6 bases in between. The DNA of the CDR3 is TGTGCCAGCAGCCACAACTCTGGAAACACCATATATTTT. This codes for CASSHNSGNTIYF.